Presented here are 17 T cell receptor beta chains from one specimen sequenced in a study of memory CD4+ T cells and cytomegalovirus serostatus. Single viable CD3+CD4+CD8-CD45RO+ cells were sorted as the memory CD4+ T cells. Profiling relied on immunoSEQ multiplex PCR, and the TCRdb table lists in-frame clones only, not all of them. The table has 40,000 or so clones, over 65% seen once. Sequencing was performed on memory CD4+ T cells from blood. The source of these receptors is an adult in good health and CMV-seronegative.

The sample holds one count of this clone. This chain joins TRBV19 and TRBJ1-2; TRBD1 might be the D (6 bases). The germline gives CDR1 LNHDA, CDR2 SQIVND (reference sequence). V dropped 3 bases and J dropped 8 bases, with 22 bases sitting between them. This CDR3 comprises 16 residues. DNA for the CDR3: TGTGCCAGTAGTATGATGGGGGCAAGGCAGTACAACGGCTACACCTTC. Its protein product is CASSMMGARQYNGYTF.

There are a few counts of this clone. CDR3 in DNA: TGTGCCAGCAGAGTGACAGCAACTAATGAAAAACTGTTTTTT. It encodes CASRVTATNEKLFF. V is TRBV6-6 and J is TRBJ1-4; tentative D call: TRBD1 (5 bases). V was cut by 6 bases and J by 0 bases, with 8 bases left in between. Germline loops: CDR1 MNHNY, CDR2 SVGAGI (reference sequence). This CDR3 contains 14 residues.

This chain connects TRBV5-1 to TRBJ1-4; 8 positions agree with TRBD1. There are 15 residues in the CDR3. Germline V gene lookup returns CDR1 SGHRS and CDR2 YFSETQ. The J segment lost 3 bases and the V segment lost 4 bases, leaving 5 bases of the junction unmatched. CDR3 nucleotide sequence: TGCGCCAGCAGCGACCCACAGGGGGCTAATGAAAAACTGTTTTTT. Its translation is CASSDPQGANEKLFF.

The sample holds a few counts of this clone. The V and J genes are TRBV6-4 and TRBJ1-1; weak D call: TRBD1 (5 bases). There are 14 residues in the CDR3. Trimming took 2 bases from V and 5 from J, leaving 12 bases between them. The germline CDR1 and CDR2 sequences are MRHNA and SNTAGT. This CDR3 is CASSDHSGGTEAFF. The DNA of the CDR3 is TGTGCCAGCAGTGACCACTCGGGGGGGACTGAAGCTTTCTTT.

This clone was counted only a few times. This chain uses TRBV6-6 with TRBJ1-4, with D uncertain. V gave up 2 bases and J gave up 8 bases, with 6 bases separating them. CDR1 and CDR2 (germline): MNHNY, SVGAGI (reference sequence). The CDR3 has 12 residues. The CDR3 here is CASSYNQEKLFF. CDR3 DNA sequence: TGTGCCAGCAGTTACAATCAGGAAAAACTGTTTTTT.

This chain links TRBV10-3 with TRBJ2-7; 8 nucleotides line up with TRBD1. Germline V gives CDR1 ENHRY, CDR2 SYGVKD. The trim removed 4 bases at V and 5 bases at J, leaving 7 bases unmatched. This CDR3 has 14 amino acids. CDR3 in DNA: TGTGCCATCAGTGGACGGACAGGGCTCCACGAGCAGTACTTC. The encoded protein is CAISGRTGLHEQYF.

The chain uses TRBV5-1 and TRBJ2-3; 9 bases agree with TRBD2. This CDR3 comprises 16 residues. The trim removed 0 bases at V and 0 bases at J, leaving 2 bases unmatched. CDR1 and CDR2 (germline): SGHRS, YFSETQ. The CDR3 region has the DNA TGCGCCAGCAGCTTGGGGAGCGGGGGGAGCACAGATACGCAGTATTTT. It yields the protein CASSLGSGGSTDTQYF.

The CDR3 sequence: CASSPGMTNEKLFF. The CDR3 nucleotides are TGTGCCAGCAGCCCAGGGATGACTAATGAAAAACTGTTTTTT. V usage is TRBV5-4 and J usage is TRBJ1-4; the D gene is possibly TRBD1 (5 bases). V lost 4 bases and J lost 2, with 9 bases in between. The CDR3 runs 14 residues. CDR1 SGHNT and CDR2 YYREEE come from the germline V gene (reference sequence).

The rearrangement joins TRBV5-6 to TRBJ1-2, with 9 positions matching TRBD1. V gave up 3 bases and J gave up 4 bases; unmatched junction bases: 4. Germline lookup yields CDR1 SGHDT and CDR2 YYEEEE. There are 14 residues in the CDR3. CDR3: CASSSTGGSYGYTF. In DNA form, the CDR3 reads TGTGCCAGCAGCTCCACAGGGGGCAGCTATGGCTACACCTTC.

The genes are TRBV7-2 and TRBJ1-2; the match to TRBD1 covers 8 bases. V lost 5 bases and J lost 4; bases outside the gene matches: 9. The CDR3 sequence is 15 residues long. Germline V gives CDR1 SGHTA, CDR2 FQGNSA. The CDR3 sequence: CASSTRQGQGYGYTF. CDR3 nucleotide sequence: TGTGCCAGCAGCACCCGACAGGGGCAGGGCTATGGCTACACCTTC. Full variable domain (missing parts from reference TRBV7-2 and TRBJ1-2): GAGVSQSPSNKVTEKGKDVELRCDPISGHTALYWYRQSLGQGLEFLIYFQGNSAPDKSGLPSDRFSAERTGGSVSTLTIQRTQQEDSAVYLCASSTRQGQGYGYTFGSGTRLTVV.

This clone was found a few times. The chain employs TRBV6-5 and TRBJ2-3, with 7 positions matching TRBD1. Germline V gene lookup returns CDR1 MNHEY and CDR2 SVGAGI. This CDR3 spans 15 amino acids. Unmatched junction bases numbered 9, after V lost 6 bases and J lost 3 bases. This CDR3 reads CASRSRQGRTDTQYF. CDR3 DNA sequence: TGTGCCAGCAGGTCAAGACAGGGTCGGACAGATACGCAGTATTTT.

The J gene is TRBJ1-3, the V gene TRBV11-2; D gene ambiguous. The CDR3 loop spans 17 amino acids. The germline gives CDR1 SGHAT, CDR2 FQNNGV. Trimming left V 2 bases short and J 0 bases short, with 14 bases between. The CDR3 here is CASSLLDGGYSGNTIYF. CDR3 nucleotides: TGTGCCAGCAGCTTACTGGACGGAGGTTACTCTGGAAACACCATATATTTT.

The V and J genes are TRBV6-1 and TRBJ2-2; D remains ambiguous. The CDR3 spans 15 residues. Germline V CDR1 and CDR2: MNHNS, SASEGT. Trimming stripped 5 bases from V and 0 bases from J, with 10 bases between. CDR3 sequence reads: CASSKDVANTGELFF. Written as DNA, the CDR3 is TGTGCCAGCAGTAAGGACGTAGCGAACACCGGGGAGCTGTTTTTT.

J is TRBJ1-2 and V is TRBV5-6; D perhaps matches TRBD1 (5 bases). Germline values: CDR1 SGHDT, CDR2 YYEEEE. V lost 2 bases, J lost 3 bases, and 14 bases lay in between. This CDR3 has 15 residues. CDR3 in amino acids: CASSFSLRDDYGYTF. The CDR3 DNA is TGTGCCAGCAGCTTCTCACTCAGGGATGACTATGGCTACACCTTC.

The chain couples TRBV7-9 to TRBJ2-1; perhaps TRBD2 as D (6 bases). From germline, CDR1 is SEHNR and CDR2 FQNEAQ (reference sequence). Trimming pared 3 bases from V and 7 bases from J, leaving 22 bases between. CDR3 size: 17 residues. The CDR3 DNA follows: TGTGCCAGCAGCTTGTTGCAGGGAGGCGGAAAGAGGAATGAGCAGTTCTTC. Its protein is CASSLLQGGGKRNEQFF. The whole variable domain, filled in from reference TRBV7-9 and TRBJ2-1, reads DTGVSQNPRHKITKRGQNVTFRCDPISEHNRLYWYRQTLGQGPEFLTYFQNEAQLEKSRLLSDRFSAERPKGSFSTLEIQRTEQGDSAMYLCASSLLQGGGKRNEQFFGPGTRLTVL.

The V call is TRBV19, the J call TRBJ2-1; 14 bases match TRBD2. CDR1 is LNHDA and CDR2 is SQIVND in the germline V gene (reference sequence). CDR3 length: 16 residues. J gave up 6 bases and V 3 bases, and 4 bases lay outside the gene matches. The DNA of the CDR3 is TGTGCCAGTAGTATTAGACTAGCGGGGGGGGCCAATGAGCAGTTCTTC. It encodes CASSIRLAGGANEQFF.

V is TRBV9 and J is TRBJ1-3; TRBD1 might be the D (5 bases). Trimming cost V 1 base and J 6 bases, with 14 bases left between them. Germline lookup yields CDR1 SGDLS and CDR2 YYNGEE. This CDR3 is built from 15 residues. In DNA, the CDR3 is TGTGCCAGCAGCGTAAATCCAGGGAAGACAAACACCATATATTTT. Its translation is CASSVNPGKTNTIYF.